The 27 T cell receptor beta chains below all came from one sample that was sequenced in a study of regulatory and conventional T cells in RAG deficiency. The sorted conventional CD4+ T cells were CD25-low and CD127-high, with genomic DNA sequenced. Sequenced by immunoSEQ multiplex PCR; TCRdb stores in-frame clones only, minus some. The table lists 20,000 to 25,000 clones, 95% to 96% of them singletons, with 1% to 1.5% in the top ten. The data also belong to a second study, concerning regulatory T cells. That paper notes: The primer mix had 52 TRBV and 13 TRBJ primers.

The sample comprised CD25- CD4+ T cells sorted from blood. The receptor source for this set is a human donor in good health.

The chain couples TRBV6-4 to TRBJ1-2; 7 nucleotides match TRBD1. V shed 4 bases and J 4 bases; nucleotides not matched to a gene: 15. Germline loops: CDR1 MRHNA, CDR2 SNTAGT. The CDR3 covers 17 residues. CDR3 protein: CASSATHSLQGGYGYTF. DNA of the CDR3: TGTGCCAGCAGTGCCACCCACTCCTTGCAGGGGGGCTATGGCTACACCTTC.

The CDR3 region is CASSEAGGSAFF. The CDR3 nucleotides are TGTGCCAGCAGTGAAGCAGGGGGTAGCGCTTTCTTT. V is TRBV2 and J is TRBJ1-1; D possibly corresponds to TRBD1 (6 bases). CDR3 length equals 12 residues. Germline V gene data show CDR1 as SNHLY and CDR2 as FYNNEI. V shed 0 bases and J shed 11 bases, with 10 bases lying between them. The whole variable domain, remainder taken from reference TRBV2 and TRBJ1-1, is EPEVTQTPSHQVTQMGQEVILRCVPISNHLYFYWYRQILGQKVEFLVSFYNNEISEKSEIFDDQFSVERPDGSNFTLKIRSTKLEDSAMYFCASSEAGGSAFFGQGTRLTVV.

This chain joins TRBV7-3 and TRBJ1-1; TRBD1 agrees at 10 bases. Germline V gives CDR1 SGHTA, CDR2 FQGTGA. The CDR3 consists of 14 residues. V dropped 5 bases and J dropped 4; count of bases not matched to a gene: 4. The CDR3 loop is CASSRQGASTEAFF. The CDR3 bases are TGTGCCAGCAGCAGACAGGGGGCTTCCACTGAAGCTTTCTTT.

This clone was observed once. The CDR3 loop is CASSPRDRGSTEAFF. CDR3 DNA: TGTGCCAGCAGCCCCCGGGACAGGGGGAGCACTGAAGCTTTCTTT. The chain combines TRBV16 with TRBJ1-1; 11 bases map to TRBD1. Germline trimming cut 4 bases from V and 4 bases from J; bases unmatched to any gene: 5. The CDR3 consists of 15 residues. Germline CDR1 and CDR2: KGHSY and FQNENV. The variable domain in full, with the rest retrieved from reference TRBV16 and TRBJ1-1, is GEEVAQTPKHLVRGEGQKAKLYCAPIKGHSYVFWYQQVLKNEFKFLISFQNENVFDETGMPKERFSAKCLPNSPCSLEIQATKLEDSAVYFCASSPRDRGSTEAFFGQGTRLTVV.

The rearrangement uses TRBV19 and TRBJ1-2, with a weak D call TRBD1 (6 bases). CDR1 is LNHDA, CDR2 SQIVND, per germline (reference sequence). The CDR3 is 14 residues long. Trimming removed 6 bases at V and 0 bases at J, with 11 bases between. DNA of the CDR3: TGTGCCAGTAGCCAAGAGGGGGCTAACTATGGCTACACCTTC. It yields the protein CASSQEGANYGYTF.

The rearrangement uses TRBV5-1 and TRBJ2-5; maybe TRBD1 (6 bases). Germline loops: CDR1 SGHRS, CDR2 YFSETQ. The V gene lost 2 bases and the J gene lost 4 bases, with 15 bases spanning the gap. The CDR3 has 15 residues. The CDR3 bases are TGCGCCAGCAGCTTTTCAGGGGCCAGAGGAGAGACCCAGTACTTC. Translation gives CASSFSGARGETQYF.

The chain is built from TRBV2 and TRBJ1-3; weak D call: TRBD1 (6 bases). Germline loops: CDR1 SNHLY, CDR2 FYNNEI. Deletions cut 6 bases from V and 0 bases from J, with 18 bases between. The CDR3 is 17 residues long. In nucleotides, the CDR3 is TGTGCCAGCAGCGTTCAGGGGACCCCCTTCTCTGGAAACACCATATATTTT. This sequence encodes CASSVQGTPFSGNTIYF.

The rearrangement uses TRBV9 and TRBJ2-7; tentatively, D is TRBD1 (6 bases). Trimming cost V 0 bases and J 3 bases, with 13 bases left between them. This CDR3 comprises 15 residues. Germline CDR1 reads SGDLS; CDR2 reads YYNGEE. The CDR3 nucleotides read TGTGCCAGCAGCGTAGACGACAGGCCTGACTACGAGCAGTACTTC. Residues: CASSVDDRPDYEQYF.

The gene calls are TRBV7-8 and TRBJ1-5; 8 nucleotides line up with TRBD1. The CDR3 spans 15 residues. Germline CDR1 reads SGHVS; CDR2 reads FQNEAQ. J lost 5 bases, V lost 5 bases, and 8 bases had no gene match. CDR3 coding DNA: TGTGCCAGCAGCCCCCGGACAGGGAGGGATCAGCCCCAGCATTTT. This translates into CASSPRTGRDQPQHF.

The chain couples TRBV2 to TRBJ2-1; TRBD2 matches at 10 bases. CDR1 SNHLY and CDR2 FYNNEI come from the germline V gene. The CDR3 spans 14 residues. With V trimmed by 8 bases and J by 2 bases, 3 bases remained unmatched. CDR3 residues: CASPSGGTYNEQFF. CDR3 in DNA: TGTGCCAGCCCTAGCGGGGGAACCTACAATGAGCAGTTCTTC.

The CDR3 DNA follows: TGTGCCGGAGGGGAGTCTGGGGCCAACGTCCTGACTTTC. Translated: CAGGESGANVLTF. V usage is TRBV2 and J usage is TRBJ2-6, with a tentative D call TRBD2 (6 bases). This CDR3 spans 13 amino acids. Trimming cost V 11 bases and J 1 base, with 9 bases left between them. In germline, CDR1 is SNHLY, CDR2 FYNNEI.

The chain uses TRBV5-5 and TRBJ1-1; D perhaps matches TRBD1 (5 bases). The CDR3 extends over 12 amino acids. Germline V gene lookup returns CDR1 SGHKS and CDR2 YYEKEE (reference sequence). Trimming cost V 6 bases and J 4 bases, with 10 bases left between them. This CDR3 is CASTLGGTEAFF. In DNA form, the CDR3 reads TGTGCCAGCACCCTGGGGGGCACTGAAGCTTTCTTT.

The CDR3, as DNA: TGTGCCAGCAGTCCCCTCGGGGACAGGGGATCAACGCAAGGAAACACCATATATTTT. Translating it yields CASSPLGDRGSTQGNTIYF. V usage is TRBV27 and J usage is TRBJ1-3; TRBD1 aligns across 10 bases. Trimming at V came to 5 bases and at J to 4 bases, leaving 17 bases not matched to a gene. Germline CDR1 and CDR2: MNHEY and SMNVEV (reference sequence). The length of the CDR3 is 19 residues.

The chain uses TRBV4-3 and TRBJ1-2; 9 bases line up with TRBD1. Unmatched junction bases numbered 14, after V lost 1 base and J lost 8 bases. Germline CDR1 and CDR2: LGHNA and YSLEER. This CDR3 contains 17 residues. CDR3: CASSQATGTGMLRGYTF. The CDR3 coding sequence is TGCGCCAGCAGCCAAGCCACCGGGACAGGGATGCTACGAGGCTACACCTTC.

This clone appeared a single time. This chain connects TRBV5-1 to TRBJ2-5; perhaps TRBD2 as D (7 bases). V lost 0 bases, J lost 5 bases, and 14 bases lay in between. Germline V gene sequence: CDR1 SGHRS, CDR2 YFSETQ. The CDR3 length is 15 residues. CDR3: CASSLEGGFGETQYF. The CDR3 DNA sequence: TGCGCCAGCAGCTTGGAGGGGGGGTTCGGGGAGACCCAGTACTTC.

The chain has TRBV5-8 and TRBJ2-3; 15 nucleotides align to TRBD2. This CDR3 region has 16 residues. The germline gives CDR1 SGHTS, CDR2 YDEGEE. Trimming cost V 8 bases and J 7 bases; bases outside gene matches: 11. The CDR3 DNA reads TGTGCCAGTGCTCCGGGACTAGCGGGGGGCACGAATACGCAGTATTTT. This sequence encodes CASAPGLAGGTNTQYF.

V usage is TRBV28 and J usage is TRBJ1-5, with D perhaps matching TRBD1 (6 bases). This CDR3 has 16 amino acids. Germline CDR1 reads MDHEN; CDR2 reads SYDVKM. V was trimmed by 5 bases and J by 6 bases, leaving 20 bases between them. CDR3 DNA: TGTGCCAGCAGTCGTCCTCCAACAGGGAAAGGTCAGCCCCAGCATTTT. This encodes CASSRPPTGKGQPQHF.

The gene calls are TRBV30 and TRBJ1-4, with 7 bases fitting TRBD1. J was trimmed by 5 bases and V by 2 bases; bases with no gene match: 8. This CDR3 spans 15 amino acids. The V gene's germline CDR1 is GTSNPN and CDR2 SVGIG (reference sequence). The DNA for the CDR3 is TGTGCCTGGAGTATTCCGACAGGGAAAAATGAAAAACTGTTTTTT. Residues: CAWSIPTGKNEKLFF.

The CDR3, as DNA: TGCGCCAGCAGCCGGGGCGGACAGGGTTTCGTTATCACCGGGGAGCTGTTTTTT. Its protein product is CASSRGGQGFVITGELFF. V gene TRBV4-3 combines with J gene TRBJ2-2, with 8 nucleotides matching TRBD1. This CDR3 has 18 residues. Losses at the gene ends were 4 bases for V and 4 bases for J; bases not matched to a gene: 14. Germline assignment: CDR1 LGHNA and CDR2 YSLEER.

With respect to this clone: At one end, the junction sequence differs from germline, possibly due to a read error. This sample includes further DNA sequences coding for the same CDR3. CDR3 amino acids: CASSADSSSYNSPLHF. The CDR3 nucleotides are TGTGCCAGCAGTGCGGACAGTTCCTCCTATAATTCCCCCCTCCACTTT. This chain uses TRBV6-1 with TRBJ1-6; possibly TRBD1 for D (6 bases). CDR1 MNHNS and CDR2 SASEGT come from the germline V gene. The CDR3 covers 16 residues.

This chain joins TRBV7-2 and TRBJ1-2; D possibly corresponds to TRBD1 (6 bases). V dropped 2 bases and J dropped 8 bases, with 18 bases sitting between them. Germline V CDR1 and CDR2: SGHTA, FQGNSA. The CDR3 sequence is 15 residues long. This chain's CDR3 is CASSLLGRGESGYTF. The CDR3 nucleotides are TGTGCCAGCAGCTTATTGGGCAGGGGAGAAAGCGGCTACACCTTC.

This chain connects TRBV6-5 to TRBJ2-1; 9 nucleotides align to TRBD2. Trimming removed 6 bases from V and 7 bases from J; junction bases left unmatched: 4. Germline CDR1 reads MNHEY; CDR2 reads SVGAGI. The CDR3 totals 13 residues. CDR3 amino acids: CASRAGGDNEQFF. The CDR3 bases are TGTGCCAGCAGGGCGGGGGGGGATAATGAGCAGTTCTTC.

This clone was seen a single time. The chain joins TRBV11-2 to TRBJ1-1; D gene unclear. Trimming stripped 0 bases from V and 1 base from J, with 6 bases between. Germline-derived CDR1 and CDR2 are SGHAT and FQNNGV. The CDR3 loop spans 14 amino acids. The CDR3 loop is CASSLDVRNTEAFF. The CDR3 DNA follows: TGTGCCAGCAGCTTAGATGTCCGGAACACTGAAGCTTTCTTT.

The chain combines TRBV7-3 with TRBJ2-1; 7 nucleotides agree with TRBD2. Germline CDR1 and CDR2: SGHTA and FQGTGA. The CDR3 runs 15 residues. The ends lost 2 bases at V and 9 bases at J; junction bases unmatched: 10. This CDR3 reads CASSLGGVAAGEQFF. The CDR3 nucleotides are TGTGCCAGCAGCTTAGGGGGGGTAGCGGCGGGTGAGCAGTTCTTC.

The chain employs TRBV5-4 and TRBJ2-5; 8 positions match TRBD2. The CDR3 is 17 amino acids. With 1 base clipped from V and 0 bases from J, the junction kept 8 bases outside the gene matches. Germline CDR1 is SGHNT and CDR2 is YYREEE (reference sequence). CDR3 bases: TGTGCCAGCAGCTTGACCGGGCGGGGGGTGTACCAAGAGACCCAGTACTTC. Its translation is CASSLTGRGVYQETQYF.

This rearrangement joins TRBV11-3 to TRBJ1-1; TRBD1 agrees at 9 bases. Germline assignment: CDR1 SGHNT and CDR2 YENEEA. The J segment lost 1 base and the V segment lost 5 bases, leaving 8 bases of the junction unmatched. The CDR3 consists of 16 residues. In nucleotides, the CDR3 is TGTGCCAGCAGCCCCGGGACAGGGACCAAGAACACTGAAGCTTTCTTT. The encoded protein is CASSPGTGTKNTEAFF.

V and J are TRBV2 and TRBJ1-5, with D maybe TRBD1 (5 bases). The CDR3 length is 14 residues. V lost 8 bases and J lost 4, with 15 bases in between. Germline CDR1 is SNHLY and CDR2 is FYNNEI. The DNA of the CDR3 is TGTGCCAGCGAAGGCAGGGAGGGGAATCAGCCCCAGCATTTT. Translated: CASEGREGNQPQHF. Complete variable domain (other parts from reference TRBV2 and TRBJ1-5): EPEVTQTPSHQVTQMGQEVILRCVPISNHLYFYWYRQILGQKVEFLVSFYNNEISEKSEIFDDQFSVERPDGSNFTLKIRSTKLEDSAMYFCASEGREGNQPQHFGDGTRLSIL.